The present TCR beta chain was sequenced within a study of blood T cell repertoires in COVID-19. Study-level background: T cells, B-cell-depleted T cells, or PBMCs provided the cDNA or gDNA that served as material.

Clinical histories supplied by participants themselves formed the basis of cohort assignment. Donors in Cohort 3 counted as recovered after two negative PCRs, clearance, or symptom resolution. Here immunoSEQ multiplex PCR was the method, and the copy in TCRdb shows in-frame clones only, minus some. The sample yields some 320,000 clones, around 90% seen once. The V gene's germline CDR1 is ENHRY and CDR2 SYGVKD. This CDR3 is built from 15 residues. V was clipped by 5 bases and J by 6 bases; unmatched bases: 8. The TCR was taken from a man aged 60-69 years who had recovered from COVID-19. The gene calls are TRBV10-3 and TRBJ2-3; TRBD2 agrees at 10 bases. The specimen sequenced was PBMCs or T cells enriched from blood (not recorded which). The CDR3 DNA reads as TGTGCCATCAGTAAGCCAGCGGGGGGGCTTGATACGCAGTATTTT. It yields the protein CAISKPAGGLDTQYF.